This TCR beta chain was documented in a study of T cells after yellow fever vaccination. Study details: When fractions had low cell numbers, they were prepared with SMART-Seq v4 Ultra Low Input. Study conclusions and caveats: Clonotypes shared by both compartments, CD4 and CD8, made up a small share. Post-booster repertoires contained most primary-vaccination clones again (around 96% CD4, approximately 86% CD8).

Trimming took 1 base from V and 5 from J, leaving 8 bases between them. This CDR3 contains 13 residues. The germline gives CDR1 KGHSH, CDR2 LQKENI. Details on this clonotype: The target antigen is unknown.

TCRdb re-called the 5' RACE reads with MiXCR, one entry per CDR3 protein. The sample lists about 160,000 distinct CDR3 sequences; 6% to 7.5% were seen once. Here the sequenced sample was CD4+ T cells sorted from PBMCs, taken 5 days after the first yellow fever vaccination. This receptor was identified in a man younger than 35 who received the YFV17D yellow fever vaccine. The rearrangement joins TRBV18 to TRBJ2-5; D is unclear. The CDR3 protein is CASSPQERETQYF. The CDR3 nucleotides read TGTGCCAGCTCACCACAAGAAAGGGAGACCCAGTACTTC.